This T cell receptor (beta chain) was identified in a study of cytomegalovirus exposure and HLA in healthy donors. V lost 2 bases and J lost 3; bases outside the gene matches: 8. The germline V gene encodes CDR1 LGHNT and CDR2 FRNRAP. The CDR3 covers 16 residues. At sampling all donors were nominally healthy, likely with unrecorded immune exposures. PCR was performed using 60 Vbeta and 13 Jbeta primers. Profiling relied on immunoSEQ multiplex PCR, and the TCRdb table lists in-frame clones only, not all of them. The repertoire holds some 190,000 clones, with approximately 80% as singletons. The V call is TRBV12-5, the J call TRBJ2-7; 9 positions match TRBD2. Sequencing was performed on PBMCs. This receptor was taken from a boy aged 2 to 9 in good health and CMV-seronegative. The CDR3 bases are TGTGCTAGTGGTTTGAACGGGATAGCGGGAGACTACGAGCAGTACTTC. Residues: CASGLNGIAGDYEQYF.